This T cell receptor beta chain comes out of a study of blood T cell repertoires in COVID-19. Those who participated ranged in age from roughly 18 to 90 years and resided in about two dozen US areas. The authors' processing: Estimation of nucleated cell counts was performed using reference gene primer amplification. TCRdb keeps only in-frame clones here, not all; method: immunoSEQ multiplex PCR. The V and J calls and clone size were taken over from that table, and D and trimming were inferred from the DNA. The sample gives about 350,000 clones, approximately 91% of which show up once; over 1% is in the top ten. Trimming shortened V by 5 bases and J by 0 bases, and 13 bases separated the two germline ends. Germline-derived CDR1 and CDR2 are MNHEY and SVGAGI. This CDR3 has 15 residues.

The rearrangement links TRBV6-5 to TRBJ1-1, with D tentatively TRBD1 (6 bases). This sequence was found in a woman aged 25 to 39 who had been exposed to COVID-19. The source material was PBMCs or T cells enriched from blood (not recorded which). CDR3 protein: CASSQLQGLNTEAFF. CDR3 in DNA: TGTGCCAGCAGTCAGCTACAGGGCCTGAACACTGAAGCTTTCTTT.